Sequencing of this T cell receptor beta chain was carried out in a study of blood T cell repertoires in COVID-19. About the research overall: Nucleic acid was either cDNA or gDNA, and it came from T cells, B-cell-depleted T cells, or PBMCs.

In the study's own analysis: Amplified reference gene primers provided the basis for estimating nucleated cell counts. TCRdb's copy holds only in-frame clones and misses some; the assay was immunoSEQ multiplex PCR. V and J calls and clone size are as listed in that table; D and trimming were resolved from the DNA. The table includes fewer than 400,000 clones, around 92% detected once. Source material: peripheral blood. This receptor was taken from a woman in her 30s with COVID-19, enrolled during active disease.

In DNA, the CDR3 is TGTGCCAGCAGTGTTTACAGGGGGCAGGGACAGCCCCAGCATTTT. It translates to CASSVYRGQGQPQHF. The chain has TRBV2 and TRBJ1-5, with TRBD1 matching 9 bases. Germline V gene data show CDR1 as SNHLY and CDR2 as FYNNEI. Trimming at V came to 4 bases and at J to 7 bases, leaving 8 bases not matched to a gene. The CDR3 totals 15 residues.